The next 3 T cell receptor beta chains were all read from a single sample in a study of blood T cell repertoires in COVID-19. Sequencing used immunoSEQ multiplex PCR; TCRdb keeps in-frame clones, though not all of them. The sample carries over 300,000 clones, 90% recorded once. Specimen: peripheral blood. The origin of the receptors is a man aged 18 to 30 with active or convalescent COVID-19.

This clone occurred once. The V gene is TRBV13, the J gene TRBJ1-2; D is unresolved. This CDR3 comprises 14 residues. V shed 4 bases and J shed 8 bases, with 17 bases lying between them. Germline V CDR1 and CDR2: PRHDT, FYEKMQ (reference sequence). This CDR3 reads CASSSGGGSEGYTF. CDR3 nucleotide sequence: TGTGCCAGCAGCTCGGGCGGAGGGTCTGAGGGCTACACCTTC.

Worth noting for this clone: One end of the junction is discordant with germline, which a read error may explain. The V gene is TRBV5-8, the J gene TRBJ1-2; TRBD1 aligns across 7 bases. This CDR3 is built from 13 residues. CDR1 and CDR2 (germline): SGHTS, YDEGEE. In DNA form, the CDR3 reads TGTGCCAGCAGCCCGGCCTTACAGGGGTCCTACATCTTC. It codes for CASSPALQGSYIF.

V usage is TRBV11-3 and J usage is TRBJ2-3, with 8 bases matching TRBD2. Germline V lookup: CDR1 SGHNT, CDR2 YENEEA. Trimming took 1 base from V and 2 from J; bases not matched to a gene: 5. This CDR3 is 16 amino acids long. Here the CDR3 DNA reads TGTGCCAGCAGCTTAGGGCTAGCGGGCTTCACAGATACGCAGTATTTT. Protein product: CASSLGLAGFTDTQYF. The full variable domain, completed using reference TRBV11-3 and TRBJ2-3, is EAGVVQSPRYKIIEKKQPVAFWCNPISGHNTLYWYLQNLGQGPELLIRYENEEAVDDSQLPKDRFSAERLKGVDSTLKIQPAELGDSAVYLCASSLGLAGFTDTQYFGPGTRLTVL.